A selection of T cell receptor beta chains follows, all from one sample in a study of blood T cell repertoires in COVID-19. The protocol was immunoSEQ multiplex PCR, while the TCRdb copy is restricted to in-frame clones and leaves out a portion. In the table there are under 500,000 clones, roughly 87% of which are singletons. Input material: PBMCs or T cells enriched from blood (not recorded which). The origin of the receptors is a young woman with acute COVID-19. Both conserved end residues are part of each CDR3. D genes are given only for firm matches. Some rows mark clone size as missing; the rest say once, few, many or name a class of expanded clone.

TRBV2,13,NA,NA,TRBJ1-4,CASSVRRGEKLFF,TGTGCCAGCAGTGTGAGAAGAGGAGAAAAACTGTTTTTT
TRBV13,12,NA,few,TRBJ1-5,CASSSLGEPQHF,TGTGCCAGCAGCTCCTTAGGGGAGCCCCAGCATTTT
TRBV4-1,16,NA,NA,TRBJ2-1,CASSQGIGGRYNEQFF,TGCGCCAGCAGCCAGGGTATAGGGGGTAGGTACAATGAGCAGTTCTTC
TRBV27,15,NA,few,TRBJ2-7,CASSLYTAALYEQYF,TGTGCCAGCAGTTTATACACAGCCGCCCTCTACGAGCAGTACTTC
TRBV29-1,13,NA,NA,TRBJ1-1,CSVLQGSNTEAFF,TGCAGCGTCCTACAGGGATCCAACACTGAAGCTTTCTTT
TRBV29-1,12,NA,NA,TRBJ2-2,CSVVGSSGELFF,TGCAGCGTTGTCGGGTCATCCGGGGAGCTGTTTTTT
TRBV11-3,13,TRBD2,once,TRBJ2-5,CASSLTSDETQYF,TGTGCCAGCAGCTTGACTAGCGATGAGACCCAGTACTTC
TRBV10-2,14,TRBD2,NA,TRBJ2-1,CASSGTSGHNEQFF,TGCGCCAGCAGTGGGACTAGCGGTCACAATGAGCAGTTCTTC
TRBV27,15,NA,NA,TRBJ1-6,CASSFKWTVNSPLHF,TGTGCCAGCAGTTTTAAATGGACAGTGAATTCACCCCTCCACTTT
TRBV28,15,TRBD1,NA,TRBJ1-4,CASSSQGARVEKLFF,TGTGCCAGCAGTTCTCAGGGGGCAAGGGTTGAAAAACTGTTTTTT
TRBV29-1,13,TRBD1,NA,TRBJ2-5,CSGADRGQETQYF,TGCAGCGGGGCTGACAGGGGCCAAGAGACCCAGTACTTC
TRBV4-1,13,NA,NA,TRBJ1-6,CASSQVSDSPLHF,TGCGCCAGCAGCCAAGTTTCCGATTCACCCCTCCACTTT
TRBV27,16,TRBD1,NA,TRBJ1-2,CASSSRQGAGGYGYTF,TGTGCCAGCAGTTCCCGTCAGGGGGCGGGTGGCTATGGCTACACCTTC
TRBV10-3,14,NA,NA,TRBJ1-4,CAISGGRSGEKLFF,TGTGCCATCAGTGGGGGGAGGAGCGGTGAAAAACTGTTTTTT
TRBV30,14,NA,NA,TRBJ1-5,CAWSSRGSNQPQHF,TGTGCCTGGAGTAGCAGGGGAAGCAATCAGCCCCAGCATTTT
TRBV4-3,15,TRBD1,NA,TRBJ1-6,CASSQTTGGYSPLHF,TGCGCCAGCAGCCAGACGACAGGGGGCTACTCACCCCTCCACTTT
TRBV11-2,17,TRBD1,NA,TRBJ2-5,CASSRDHRGAGLETQYF,TGTGCCAGCAGCCGGGACCACAGGGGTGCTGGATTGGAGACCCAGTACTTC
TRBV19,14,NA,NA,TRBJ2-1,CASSIVQGHNEQFF,TGTGCCAGTAGTATAGTTCAGGGCCACAATGAGCAGTTCTTC